Only a few counts were recorded for the clone carrying this T cell receptor beta chain. Its antigen is not identified. Only in-frame clones appear in the TCRdb table, and some are missing; sequencing was by immunoSEQ multiplex PCR. The data contain under 130,000 clones, 87% of them seen just once; the ten biggest clones take up 2% to 2.5%. CDR3 length: 13 residues. The V and J ends lost 5 bases and 4 bases respectively, with 9 bases between them. Germline V gene lookup returns CDR1 MNHEY and CDR2 SMNVEV (reference sequence). This specimen belongs to a study of T cell responses to AZD1222 COVID-19 vaccine. Notes on the study in general: Clonal diversity may have been underestimated, and the donors were mostly white British, with more females than males.

Researchers grouped second doses given at about 4 or about 12 weeks into one pool. V is TRBV27 and J is TRBJ1-5; no definite D call. The receptor was derived from an adult who received the AZD1222 COVID-19 vaccine. Source: peripheral blood, taken 28 days after the second AZD1222 dose. This chain's CDR3 is CASSPERNQPQHF. As DNA, the CDR3 is TGTGCCAGCAGTCCAGAGAGGAATCAGCCCCAGCATTTT.